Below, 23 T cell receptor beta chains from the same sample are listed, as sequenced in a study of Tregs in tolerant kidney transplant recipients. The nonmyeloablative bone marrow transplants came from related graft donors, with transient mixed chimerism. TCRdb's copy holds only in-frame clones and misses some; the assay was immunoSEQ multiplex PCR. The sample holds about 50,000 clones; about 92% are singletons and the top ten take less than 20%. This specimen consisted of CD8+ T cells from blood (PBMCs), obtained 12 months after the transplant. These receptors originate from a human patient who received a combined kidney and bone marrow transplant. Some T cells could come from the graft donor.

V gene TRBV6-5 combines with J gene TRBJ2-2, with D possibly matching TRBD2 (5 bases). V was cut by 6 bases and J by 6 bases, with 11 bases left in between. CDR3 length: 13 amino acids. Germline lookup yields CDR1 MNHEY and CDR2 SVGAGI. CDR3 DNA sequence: TGTGCCAGCAGGCCATGGGAGCCCGGGGAGCTGTTTTTT. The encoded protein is CASRPWEPGELFF.

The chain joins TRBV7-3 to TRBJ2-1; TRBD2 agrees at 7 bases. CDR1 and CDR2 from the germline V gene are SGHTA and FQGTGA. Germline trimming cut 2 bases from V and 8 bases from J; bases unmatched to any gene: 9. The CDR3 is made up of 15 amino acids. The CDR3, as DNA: TGTGCCAGCAGCTTATTTGCGGGAGATCCCGATGAGCAGTTCTTC. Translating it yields CASSLFAGDPDEQFF. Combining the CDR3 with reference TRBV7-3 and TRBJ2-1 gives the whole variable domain GAGVSQTPSNKVTEKGKYVELRCDPISGHTALYWYRQSLGQGPEFLIYFQGTGAADDSGLPNDRFFAVRPEGSVSTLKIQRTERGDSAVYLCASSLFAGDPDEQFFGPGTRLTVL.

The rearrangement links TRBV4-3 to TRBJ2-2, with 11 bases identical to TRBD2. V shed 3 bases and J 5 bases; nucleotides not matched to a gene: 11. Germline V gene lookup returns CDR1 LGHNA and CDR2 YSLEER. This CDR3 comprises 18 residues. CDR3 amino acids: CASSQASVAGGGTGELFF. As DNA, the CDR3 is TGCGCCAGCAGCCAGGCCTCGGTAGCGGGAGGGGGGACCGGGGAGCTGTTTTTT.

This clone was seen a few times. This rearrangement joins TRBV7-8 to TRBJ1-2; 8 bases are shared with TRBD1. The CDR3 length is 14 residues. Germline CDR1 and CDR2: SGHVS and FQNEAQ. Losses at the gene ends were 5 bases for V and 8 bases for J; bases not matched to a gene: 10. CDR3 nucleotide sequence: TGTGCCAGCAGCCTCGGGACAGGAAGTAGCGGCTACACCTTC. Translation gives CASSLGTGSSGYTF.

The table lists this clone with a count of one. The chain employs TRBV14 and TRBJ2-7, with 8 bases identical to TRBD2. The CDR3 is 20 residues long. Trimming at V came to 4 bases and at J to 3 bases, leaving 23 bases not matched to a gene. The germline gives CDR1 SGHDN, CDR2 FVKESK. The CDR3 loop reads CASSPWGPTAGDEKNYEQYF. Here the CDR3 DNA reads TGTGCCAGCAGCCCATGGGGGCCGACAGCGGGGGACGAGAAAAACTACGAGCAGTACTTC.

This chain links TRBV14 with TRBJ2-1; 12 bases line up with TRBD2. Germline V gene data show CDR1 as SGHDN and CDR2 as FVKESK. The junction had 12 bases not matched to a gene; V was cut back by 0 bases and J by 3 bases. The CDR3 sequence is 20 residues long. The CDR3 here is CASSQEGLAGGPGGYNEQFF. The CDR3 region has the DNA TGTGCCAGCAGCCAAGAAGGTCTAGCGGGAGGGCCTGGGGGCTACAATGAGCAGTTCTTC. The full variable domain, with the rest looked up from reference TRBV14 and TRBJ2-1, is EAGVTQFPSHSVIEKGQTVTLRCDPISGHDNLYWYRRVMGKEIKFLLHFVKESKQDESGMPNNRFLAERTGGTYSTLKVQPAELEDSGVYFCASSQEGLAGGPGGYNEQFFGPGTRLTVL.

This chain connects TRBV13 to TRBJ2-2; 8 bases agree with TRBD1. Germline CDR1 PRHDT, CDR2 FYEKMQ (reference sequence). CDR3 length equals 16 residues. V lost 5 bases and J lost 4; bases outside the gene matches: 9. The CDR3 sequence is CASSGWTGSVTGELFF. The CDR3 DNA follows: TGTGCCAGCAGCGGATGGACAGGGTCGGTCACCGGGGAGCTGTTTTTT.

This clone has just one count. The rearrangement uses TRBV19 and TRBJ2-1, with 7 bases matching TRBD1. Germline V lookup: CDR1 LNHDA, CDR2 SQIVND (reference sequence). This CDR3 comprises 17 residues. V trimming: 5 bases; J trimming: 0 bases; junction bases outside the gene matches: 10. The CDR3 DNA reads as TGTGCCAGTAGTGGTACTGCAGGGGGTTCCTCCTACAATGAGCAGTTCTTC. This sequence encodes CASSGTAGGSSYNEQFF. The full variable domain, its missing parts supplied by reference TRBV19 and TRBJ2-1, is DGGITQSPKYLFRKEGQNVTLSCEQNLNHDAMYWYRQDPGQGLRLIYYSQIVNDFQKGDIAEGYSVSREKKESFPLTVTSAQKNPTAFYLCASSGTAGGSSYNEQFFGPGTRLTVL.

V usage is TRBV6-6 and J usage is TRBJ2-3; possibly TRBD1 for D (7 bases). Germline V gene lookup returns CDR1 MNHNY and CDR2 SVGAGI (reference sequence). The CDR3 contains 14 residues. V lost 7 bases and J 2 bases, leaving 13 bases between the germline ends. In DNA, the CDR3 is TGTGCCAGCACGGGCAGGGGGGTCACAGATACGCAGTATTTT. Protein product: CASTGRGVTDTQYF.

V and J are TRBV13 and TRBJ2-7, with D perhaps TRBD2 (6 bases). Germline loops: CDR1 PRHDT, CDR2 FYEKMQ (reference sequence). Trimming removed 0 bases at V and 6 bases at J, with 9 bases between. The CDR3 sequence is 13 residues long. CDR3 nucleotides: TGTGCCAGCAGCTTAGGGGAGGGCCTCGAGCAGTACTTC. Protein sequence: CASSLGEGLEQYF.

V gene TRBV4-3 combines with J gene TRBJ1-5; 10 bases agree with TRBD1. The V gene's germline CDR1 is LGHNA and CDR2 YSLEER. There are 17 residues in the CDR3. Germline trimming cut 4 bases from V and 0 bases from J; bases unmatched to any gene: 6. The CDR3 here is CASSLGTGEVSNQPQHF. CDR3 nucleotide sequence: TGCGCCAGCAGCCTTGGGACAGGGGAGGTTAGCAATCAGCCCCAGCATTTT.

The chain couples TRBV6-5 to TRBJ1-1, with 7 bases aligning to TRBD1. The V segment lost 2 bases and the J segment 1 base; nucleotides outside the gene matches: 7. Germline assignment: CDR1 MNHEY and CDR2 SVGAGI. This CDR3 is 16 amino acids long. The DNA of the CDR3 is TGTGCCAGCAGTTACAGGACAGGAGGACGGAACACTGAAGCTTTCTTT. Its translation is CASSYRTGGRNTEAFF.

Written as DNA, the CDR3 is TGTGCCAGCAGCTCCAGCGGGGGGGCCTCCTACGAGCAGTACTTC. This translates into CASSSSGGASYEQYF. V is TRBV9 and J is TRBJ2-7, with TRBD2 matching over 10 bases. The CDR3 loop spans 15 amino acids. The germline gives CDR1 SGDLS, CDR2 YYNGEE. V trimming: 4 bases; J trimming: 0 bases; junction bases outside the gene matches: 4.

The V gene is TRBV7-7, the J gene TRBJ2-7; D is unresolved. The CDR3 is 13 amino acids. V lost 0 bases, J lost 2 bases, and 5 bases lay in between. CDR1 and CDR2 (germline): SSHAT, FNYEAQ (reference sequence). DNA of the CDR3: TGTGCCAGCAGCTTAGCCTCAGCCTACGAGCAGTACTTC. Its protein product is CASSLASAYEQYF.

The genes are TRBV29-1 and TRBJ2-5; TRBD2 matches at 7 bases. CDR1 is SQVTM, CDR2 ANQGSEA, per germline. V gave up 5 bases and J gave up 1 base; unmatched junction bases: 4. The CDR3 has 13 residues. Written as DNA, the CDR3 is TGCAGCGTTACCCGGGGGGTCCAAGAGACCCAGTACTTC. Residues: CSVTRGVQETQYF. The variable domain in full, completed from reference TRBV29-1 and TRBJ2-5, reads SAVISQKPSRDICQRGTSLTIQCQVDSQVTMMFWYRQQPGQSLTLIATANQGSEATYESGFVIDKFPISRPNLTFSTLTVSNMSPEDSSIYLCSVTRGVQETQYFGPGTRLLVL.

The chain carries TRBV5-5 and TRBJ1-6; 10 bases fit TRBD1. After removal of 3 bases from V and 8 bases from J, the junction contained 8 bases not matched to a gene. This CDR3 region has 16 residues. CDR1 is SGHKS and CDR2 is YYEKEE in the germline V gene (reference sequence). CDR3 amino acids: CASSSEPGQGYSPLHF. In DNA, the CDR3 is TGTGCCAGCAGCTCGGAACCGGGACAGGGGTATTCACCCCTCCACTTT.

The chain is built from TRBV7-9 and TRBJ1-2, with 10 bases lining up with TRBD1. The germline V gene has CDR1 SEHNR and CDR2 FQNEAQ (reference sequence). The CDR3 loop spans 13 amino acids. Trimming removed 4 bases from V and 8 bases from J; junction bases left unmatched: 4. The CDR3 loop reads CASSWDRGWGYTF. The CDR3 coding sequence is TGTGCCAGCAGCTGGGACAGGGGCTGGGGCTACACCTTC. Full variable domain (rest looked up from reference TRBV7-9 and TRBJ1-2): DTGVSQNPRHKITKRGQNVTFRCDPISEHNRLYWYRQTLGQGPEFLTYFQNEAQLEKSRLLSDRFSAERPKGSFSTLEIQRTEQGDSAMYLCASSWDRGWGYTFGSGTRLTVV.

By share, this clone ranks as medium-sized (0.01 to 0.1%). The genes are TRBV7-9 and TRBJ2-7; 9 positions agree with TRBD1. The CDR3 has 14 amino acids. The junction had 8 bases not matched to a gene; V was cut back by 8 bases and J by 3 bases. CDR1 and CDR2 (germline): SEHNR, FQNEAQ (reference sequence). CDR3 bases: TGTGCCAGCCAGGCGGGGACAGGGAACTACGAGCAGTACTTC. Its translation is CASQAGTGNYEQYF.

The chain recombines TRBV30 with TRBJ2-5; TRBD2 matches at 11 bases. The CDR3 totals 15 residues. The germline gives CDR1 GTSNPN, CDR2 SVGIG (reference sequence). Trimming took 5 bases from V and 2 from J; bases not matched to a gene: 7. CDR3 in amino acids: CAWDGLAGQQETQYF. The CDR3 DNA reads TGTGCCTGGGACGGACTAGCGGGCCAGCAAGAGACCCAGTACTTC. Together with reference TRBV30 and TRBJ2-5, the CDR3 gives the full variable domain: SQTIHQWPATLVQPVGSPLSLECTVEGTSNPNLYWYRQAAGRGLQLLFYSVGIGQISSEVPQNLSASRPQDRQFILSSKKLLLSDSGFYLCAWDGLAGQQETQYFGPGTRLLVL.

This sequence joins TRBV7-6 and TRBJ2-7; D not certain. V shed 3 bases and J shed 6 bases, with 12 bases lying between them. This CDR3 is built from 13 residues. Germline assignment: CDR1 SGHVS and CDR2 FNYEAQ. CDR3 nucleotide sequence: TGTGCCAGCAGCTTTTGGCTAGTCGGCGAGCAGTACTTC. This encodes CASSFWLVGEQYF.

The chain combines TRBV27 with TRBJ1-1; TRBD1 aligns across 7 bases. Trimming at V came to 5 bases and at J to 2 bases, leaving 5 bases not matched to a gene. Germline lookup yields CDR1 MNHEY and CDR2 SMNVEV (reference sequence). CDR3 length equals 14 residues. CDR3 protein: CASSNRDSNTEAFF. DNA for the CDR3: TGTGCCAGCAGTAACCGGGACAGTAACACTGAAGCTTTCTTT.

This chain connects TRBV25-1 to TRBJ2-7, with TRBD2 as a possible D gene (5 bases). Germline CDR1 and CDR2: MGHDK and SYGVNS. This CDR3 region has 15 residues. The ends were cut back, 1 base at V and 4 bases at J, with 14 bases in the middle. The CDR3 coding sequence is TGTGCCAGCAGTGAATTCGAGGGAAGTCCGTACGAGCAGTACTTC. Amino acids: CASSEFEGSPYEQYF.

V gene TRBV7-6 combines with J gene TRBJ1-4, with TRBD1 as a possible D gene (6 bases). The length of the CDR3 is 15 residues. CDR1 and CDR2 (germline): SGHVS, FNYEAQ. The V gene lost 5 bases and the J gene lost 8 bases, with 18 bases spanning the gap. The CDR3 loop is CASSTTGGRGEKLFF. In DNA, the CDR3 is TGTGCCAGCAGCACAACCGGGGGGCGCGGGGAAAAACTGTTTTTT. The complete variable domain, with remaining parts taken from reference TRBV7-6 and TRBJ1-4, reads GAGVSQSPRYKVTKRGQDVALRCDPISGHVSLYWYRQALGQGPEFLTYFNYEAQQDKSGLPNDRFSAERPEGSISTLTIQRTEQRDSAMYRCASSTTGGRGEKLFFGSGTQLSVL.